These 23 T cell receptor beta chains share one sample of origin, sequenced in a study of blood T cell repertoires in COVID-19. Measured with immunoSEQ multiplex PCR; TCRdb has only the in-frame clones, and not every one. The sample records about 310,000 clones, over 75% being singletons. Sequencing was done on a sample of peripheral blood. Every receptor here comes from a man between 45 and 60 years old with active or convalescent COVID-19.

The chain uses TRBV6-1 and TRBJ2-7; TRBD2 is a possible D gene (5 bases). This CDR3 has 14 amino acids. Germline-derived CDR1 and CDR2 are MNHNS and SASEGT. The V end was cut by 2 bases, the J end by 2 bases, with 10 bases between. CDR3: CASSERGYAYEQYF. In DNA form, the CDR3 reads TGTGCCAGCAGTGAACGAGGGTATGCCTACGAGCAGTACTTC.

The J gene is TRBJ1-1, the V gene TRBV5-8; D is unresolved. This CDR3 is built from 14 residues. Germline CDR1 is SGHTS and CDR2 is YDEGEE. V lost 1 base, J lost 7 bases, and 14 bases lay in between. The CDR3: CASSLLGLGSEAFF. The CDR3, as DNA: TGTGCCAGCAGCTTGTTGGGTTTGGGGAGTGAAGCTTTCTTT.

The chain carries TRBV10-3 and TRBJ2-1; no clear D. This CDR3 has 13 amino acids. Per germline, CDR1 ENHRY and CDR2 SYGVKD. The ends were cut back, 6 bases at V and 7 bases at J, with 13 bases in the middle. The CDR3 DNA sequence: TGTGCCATCAGGGTCCAACTGGAGAATGAGCAGTTCTTC. Its protein product is CAIRVQLENEQFF.

This clone came up once. The chain links TRBV12-3 or TRBV12-4 to TRBJ1-5; maybe TRBD1 (5 bases). The ends were cut back, 3 bases at V and 4 bases at J, with 7 bases in the middle. There are 13 residues in the CDR3. The DNA for the CDR3 is TGTGCCAGCAGTTTTGGGGCAAATCAGCCCCAGCATTTT. Protein product: CASSFGANQPQHF.

As regards this clone: Other DNA sequences in this sample translate to the same CDR3. The chain joins TRBV28 to TRBJ2-2; 10 positions match TRBD1. CDR3 length: 13 residues. V was pared by 8 bases and J by 4 bases, with 1 base of the junction left unmatched. Germline loops: CDR1 MDHEN, CDR2 SYDVKM. The CDR3 coding sequence is TGTGCCAGCCGGACAGGGGGCACCGGGGAGCTGTTTTTT. Translating gives CASRTGGTGELFF.

J is TRBJ2-1 and V is TRBV3-1 (or the pseudogene TRBV3-2), with TRBD2 matching 13 bases. Per germline, CDR1 LGHDT and CDR2 YNNKEL (reference sequence). V lost 0 bases and J lost 4; bases outside the gene matches: 9. CDR3 length: 19 amino acids. In nucleotides, the CDR3 is TGTGCCAGCAGCCAAGATAGTGATGGGGGACTAGCGGGATACAATGAGCAGTTCTTC. This sequence encodes CASSQDSDGGLAGYNEQFF.

The chain recombines TRBV29-1 with TRBJ1-2, with no clear D. Germline values: CDR1 SQVTM, CDR2 ANQGSEA. Between the trimmed V and J ends, which lost 6 bases and 7 bases, there was a span of 18 bases. This CDR3 comprises 13 residues. The CDR3 region has the DNA TGCAGCGTCCGGTCGGAGGAGTTCTGTGGCTACACCTTC. Its translation is CSVRSEEFCGYTF.

The V gene is TRBV7-9, the J gene TRBJ1-2; D gene ambiguous. V was clipped by 5 bases and J by 5 bases, with 24 bases between them. The length of the CDR3 is 17 residues. Germline CDR1 is SEHNR and CDR2 is FQNEAQ (reference sequence). This CDR3 is CASSPSLVSRSGYGYTF. The CDR3 DNA follows: TGTGCCAGCAGCCCATCCCTCGTAAGCCGTTCCGGGTATGGCTACACCTTC.

This clone appeared once. The chain has TRBV19 and TRBJ1-3, with 8 positions matching TRBD1. The V and J ends lost 7 bases and 3 bases, in that order; junction bases with no gene match: 14. CDR3 length: 17 amino acids. CDR1 and CDR2 (germline): LNHDA, SQIVND (reference sequence). This CDR3 reads CASTRVHRGNIGNTIYF. CDR3 coding DNA: TGTGCCAGTACCCGTGTTCACAGGGGGAACATTGGAAACACCATATATTTT.

This clone was observed a handful of times. The rearrangement uses TRBV30 and TRBJ2-5; unclear D gene. Germline V gene sequence: CDR1 GTSNPN, CDR2 SVGIG (reference sequence). The germline V and J ends were trimmed by 0 bases and 5 bases, with 7 bases remaining between them. The CDR3 spans 12 residues. The CDR3: CAWSVRVETQYF. CDR3 DNA: TGTGCCTGGAGTGTACGGGTGGAGACCCAGTACTTC. Full variable domain (remainder filled in from reference TRBV30 and TRBJ2-5): SQTIHQWPATLVQPVGSPLSLECTVEGTSNPNLYWYRQAAGRGLQLLFYSVGIGQISSEVPQNLSASRPQDRQFILSSKKLLLSDSGFYLCAWSVRVETQYFGPGTRLLVL.

The rearrangement links TRBV5-1 to TRBJ2-1; 7 bases match TRBD1. There are 12 residues in the CDR3. Trimming cost V 3 bases and J 11 bases; bases outside gene matches: 5. The germline CDR1 and CDR2 sequences are SGHRS and YFSETQ. The CDR3 sequence is CASSSEDRQQFF. The CDR3, as DNA: TGCGCCAGCAGCTCGGAGGACAGGCAGCAGTTCTTC.

The J gene is TRBJ2-7, the V gene TRBV7-9, with unresolved D. The V and J ends lost 2 bases and 3 bases respectively, with 14 bases between them. The length of the CDR3 is 15 residues. Germline assignment: CDR1 SEHNR and CDR2 FQNEAQ (reference sequence). In nucleotides, the CDR3 is TGTGCCAGCAGCTTACTGAACTCCCCTAGCTACGAGCAGTACTTC. This encodes CASSLLNSPSYEQYF.

The chain links TRBV27 to TRBJ2-2; 9 nucleotides line up with TRBD1. Germline CDR1 reads MNHEY; CDR2 reads SMNVEV (reference sequence). The V segment lost 2 bases and the J segment 7 bases; nucleotides outside the gene matches: 5. The CDR3 length is 15 residues. The CDR3 loop is CASSLGDREVGELFF. DNA for the CDR3: TGTGCCAGCAGTTTAGGGGACAGGGAGGTCGGGGAGCTGTTTTTT.

This rearrangement joins TRBV7-8 to TRBJ1-6, with 8 positions matching TRBD1. CDR3 length: 14 residues. The V gene's germline CDR1 is SGHVS and CDR2 FQNEAQ. Trimming took 6 bases from V and 14 from J; bases not matched to a gene: 12. The CDR3 bases are TGTGCCAGCAGACCCCCCGGACAGGGAACGACCCTCCACTTT. Encoded protein: CASRPPGQGTTLHF.

The table lists this clone with a count of one. V is TRBV9 and J is TRBJ2-1, with D unresolved. V was pared by 0 bases and J by 0 bases, with 10 bases between. This CDR3 spans 16 amino acids. Germline CDR1 SGDLS, CDR2 YYNGEE. CDR3 nucleotide sequence: TGTGCCAGCAGCGTAGTGGGCGTAAGCTCCTACAATGAGCAGTTCTTC. Amino acids: CASSVVGVSSYNEQFF.

The chain uses TRBV29-1 and TRBJ2-1, with 8 bases fitting TRBD2. The length of the CDR3 is 16 residues. The trim removed 0 bases at V and 1 base at J, leaving 5 bases unmatched. The V gene's germline CDR1 is SQVTM and CDR2 ANQGSEA. CDR3 sequence reads: CSVEDNGGESYNEQFF. CDR3 DNA: TGCAGCGTTGAAGACAACGGGGGGGAGTCCTACAATGAGCAGTTCTTC.

The V call is TRBV28, the J call TRBJ1-1, with D possibly TRBD1 on 6 matching bases. V was pared by 5 bases and J by 7 bases, with 14 bases between. From germline, CDR1 is MDHEN and CDR2 SYDVKM. The CDR3 runs to 13 residues. The CDR3 protein is CASSLQGSGEAFF. The CDR3 nucleotides read TGTGCCAGCAGTCTACAGGGTTCAGGTGAAGCTTTCTTT.

The chain carries TRBV19 and TRBJ1-2; D unclear. The CDR3 runs to 18 residues. V lost 1 base to trimming and J lost 0 bases, with 18 bases between them. Germline loops: CDR1 LNHDA, CDR2 SQIVND (reference sequence). CDR3 DNA sequence: TGTGCCAGTAGTATAGTTGGGCCCGATTGGCTTACTAACTATGGCTACACCTTC. Its translation: CASSIVGPDWLTNYGYTF.

The chain has TRBV9 and TRBJ1-3; TRBD1 is a possible D gene (6 bases). CDR1 is SGDLS, CDR2 YYNGEE, per germline. The V gene lost 4 bases and the J gene lost 1 base, with 18 bases spanning the gap. The CDR3 length is 17 residues. The CDR3 loop reads CASSPRGTTESGNTIYF. CDR3 nucleotides: TGTGCCAGCAGCCCGAGGGGGACAACCGAATCTGGAAACACCATATATTTT.

J is TRBJ1-2 and V is TRBV19, with D possibly matching TRBD1 (6 bases). Trimming left V 0 bases short and J 4 bases short, with 12 bases between. The germline V gene encodes CDR1 LNHDA and CDR2 SQIVND (reference sequence). The CDR3 runs 15 residues. CDR3 region: CASSIDGQSSYGYTF. CDR3 nucleotide sequence: TGTGCCAGTAGTATAGATGGACAGTCCTCCTATGGCTACACCTTC.

The V call is TRBV6-5, the J call TRBJ2-5; no clear D gene. Trimming removed 6 bases from V and 5 bases from J, with 7 bases in between. There are 11 residues in the CDR3. The germline gives CDR1 MNHEY, CDR2 SVGAGI. The CDR3 coding sequence is TGTGCCAGCAGCACTCCGGAGACCCAGTACTTC. Amino acid sequence: CASSTPETQYF.

The V and J genes are TRBV6-1 and TRBJ2-1; maybe TRBD2 (6 bases). Trimming stripped 3 bases from V and 5 bases from J, with 17 bases between. The CDR3 sequence is 16 residues long. The V gene's germline CDR1 is MNHNS and CDR2 SASEGT. The CDR3 DNA sequence: TGTGCCAGCAGTGATTCGGGACTCGTCATCGACAATGAGCAGTTCTTC. Amino acid sequence: CASSDSGLVIDNEQFF.

This rearrangement joins TRBV2 to TRBJ1-1, with a tentative D call TRBD1 (5 bases). The ends were cut back, 4 bases at V and 7 bases at J, with 7 bases in the middle. The germline CDR1 and CDR2 sequences are SNHLY and FYNNEI. The CDR3 runs to 11 residues. The CDR3 nucleotides read TGTGCCAGCAGTGGAGACAGTGAAGCTTTCTTT. Translating gives CASSGDSEAFF.